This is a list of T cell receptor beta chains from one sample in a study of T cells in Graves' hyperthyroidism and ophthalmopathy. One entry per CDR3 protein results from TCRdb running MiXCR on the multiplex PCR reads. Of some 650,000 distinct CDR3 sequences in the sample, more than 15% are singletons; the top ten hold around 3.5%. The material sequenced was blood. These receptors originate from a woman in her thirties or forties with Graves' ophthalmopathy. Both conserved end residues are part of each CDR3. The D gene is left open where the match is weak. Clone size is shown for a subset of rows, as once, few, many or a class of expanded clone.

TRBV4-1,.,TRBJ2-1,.,CASSQTAETDNYNEQFF,TGCGCCAGCAGCCAAACAGCCGAGACTGATAACTACAATGAGCAGTTCTTC
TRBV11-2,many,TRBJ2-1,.,CASSPAGGEGGEQFF,TGTGCCAGCAGCCCCGCCGGGGGCGAGGGGGGTGAGCAGTTCTTC
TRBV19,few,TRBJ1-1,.,CASSIEGGLANTEAFF,TGTGCCAGTAGTATAGAAGGGGGGCTTGCGAACACTGAAGCTTTCTTT
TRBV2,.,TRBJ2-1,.,CASKGGEYNEQFF,TGTGCCAGCAAGGGGGGAGAGTACAATGAGCAGTTCTTC
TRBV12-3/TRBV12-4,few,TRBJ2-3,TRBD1,CASSTTGVRDTQYF,TGTGCCAGCAGCACCACAGGGGTGAGAGATACGCAGTATTTT
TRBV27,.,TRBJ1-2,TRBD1,CASSSFDRGDNYGYTF,TGTGCCAGCAGTTCCTTTGACAGGGGGGATAACTATGGCTACACCTTC
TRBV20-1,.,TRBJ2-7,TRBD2,CSARDAGSGGAFSYEQYF,TGCAGTGCTAGAGACGCGGGAAGCGGGGGGGCCTTCTCCTACGAGCAGTACTTC
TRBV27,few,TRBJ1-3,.,CASSTFGGAGNTIYF,TGTGCCAGCAGCACTTTTGGAGGGGCTGGAAACACCATATATTTT
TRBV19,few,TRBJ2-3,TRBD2,CASTPRTRGGTDTQYF,TGTGCCAGTACTCCCCGGACCCGGGGGGGGACAGATACGCAGTATTTT
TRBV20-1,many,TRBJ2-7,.,CSARDSGGGSGYEQYF,TGCAGTGCTAGAGATAGCGGCGGAGGGTCTGGGTACGAGCAGTACTTC
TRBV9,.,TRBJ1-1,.,CASCDQGTEAFF,TGCGCCAGCTGCGACCAGGGTACTGAAGCTTTCTTT
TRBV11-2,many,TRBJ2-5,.,CASTSQETQYF,TGTGCCAGCACCTCACAAGAGACCCAGTACTTC
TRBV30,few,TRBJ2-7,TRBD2,CAWSRGLAGVNEQYF,TGTGCCTGGAGCAGGGGACTAGCGGGGGTTAACGAGCAGTACTTC
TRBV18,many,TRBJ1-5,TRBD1,CASSLQGPYQPQHF,TGTGCCAGCTCACTACAGGGGCCGTATCAGCCCCAGCATTTT
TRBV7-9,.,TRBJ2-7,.,CASSPIRGFYEQYF,TGTGCCAGCAGCCCAATTAGGGGCTTCTACGAGCAGTACTTC
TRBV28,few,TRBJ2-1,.,CASSLPSGPSSYNEQFF,TGTGCCAGCAGTTTACCCAGCGGGCCTAGCTCCTACAATGAGCAGTTCTTC
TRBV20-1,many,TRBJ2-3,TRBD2,CSASIAGGADTQYF,TGCAGTGCTTCAATAGCGGGAGGGGCAGATACGCAGTATTTT
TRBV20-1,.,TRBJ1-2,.,CSARNRVGYGYTF,TGCAGTGCTAGGAACAGGGTGGGATATGGCTACACCTTC
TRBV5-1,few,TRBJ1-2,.,CASSTDRGMSGYTF,TGCGCCAGCAGCACTGATAGGGGTATGAGTGGCTACACCTTC
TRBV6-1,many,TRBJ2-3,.,CAISIWLPDTQYF,TGTGCCATAAGCATTTGGCTACCAGATACGCAGTATTTT
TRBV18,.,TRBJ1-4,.,CASSPPLNGEKLFF,TGTGCCAGCTCACCACCGCTCAACGGTGAAAAACTGTTTTTT
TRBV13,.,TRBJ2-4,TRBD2,CASSLAGGPKNIQYF,TGTGCCAGCAGTCTAGCGGGGGGACCCAAAAACATTCAGTACTTC
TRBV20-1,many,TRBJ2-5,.,CSAREGLVETQYF,TGCAGTGCTAGAGAGGGCCTAGTGGAGACCCAGTACTTC
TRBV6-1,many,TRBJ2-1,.,CASSEFGEGGNEQFF,TGTGCCAGCAGTGAATTCGGCGAAGGAGGGAATGAGCAGTTCTTC